Listed below are T cell receptor beta chains from one sample, sequenced in a study of CD8 T cells in ankylosing spondylitis. TCRdb recomputed calls from the 5' RACE reads with MiXCR, one row per CDR3 protein. The profile shows about 360,000 distinct CDR3 sequences, 14% to 15% of them singletons. Material for sequencing was blood, either unsorted or a sorted T cell fraction (not recorded which). These receptors were taken from a male donor with ankylosing spondylitis or in good health (not recorded which). Both conserved end residues are part of each CDR3. The D gene is left open where the match is weak. For some rows the clone size is stated as once, few or many, or as a class when expanded; others skip it.

few	TRBJ2-7	TRBV20-1	TRBD2	TGCAGTGCTACGCGGAGGGAGGCTAGCGGGATCTTGAGGCAGTACTTC	CSATRREASGILRQYF
-	TRBJ1-1	TRBV7-9	-	TGTGCCAGCAGCTCCACCGTCCACTACACTGAAGCTTTCTTT	CASSSTVHYTEAFF
-	TRBJ2-7	TRBV2	-	TGTGCCAGCATGGCGGAAGGCCTAAGCCTCGAGCAGTACTTC	CASMAEGLSLEQYF
few	TRBJ1-4	TRBV9	TRBD1	TGTGCCAGCAGCGTAGGTACAGGGGGCGAAAAACTGTTTTTT	CASSVGTGGEKLFF
-	TRBJ2-3	TRBV10-3	-	TGTGCCATCAGTGAAGGGGGTGCAGATACGCAGTATTTT	CAISEGGADTQYF
-	TRBJ2-7	TRBV11-2	TRBD2	TGTGCCAGCAGCCCCCCTCTAGCGGGAGGGCCGGGTGGGCTTTACGAGCAGTACTTC	CASSPPLAGGPGGLYEQYF
few	TRBJ2-7	TRBV29-1	TRBD2	TGCAGCGTTGCCGGGACTATCTCCTACGAGCAGTACTTC	CSVAGTISYEQYF
many	TRBJ1-4	TRBV20-1	-	TGCAGTGCTAGAGTTCAGGGAAGGTCGTATGGTGAAAAACTGTTTTTT	CSARVQGRSYGEKLFF
few	TRBJ2-2	TRBV12-3/TRBV12-4	-	TGTGCCAGCAGCCGGTCAACCCCAGGGCGCCGAACCGGGGAGCTGTTTTTT	CASSRSTPGRRTGELFF
-	TRBJ2-5	TRBV25-1	-	TGTGCCAGCAGTGAGGCCGGGACCTCGTGGACCCAGTACTTC	CASSEAGTSWTQYF
-	TRBJ2-3	TRBV7-2	TRBD2	TGTGCCAGCAGCTTAGTGGCTAGCGGGAGCGGGACAGATACGCAGTATTTT	CASSLVASGSGTDTQYF
few	TRBJ2-3	TRBV5-1	-	TGCGCCAGCAGCTTTGGGGCGGGGGCTGACACAGATACGCAGTATTTT	CASSFGAGADTDTQYF
few	TRBJ2-2	TRBV12-3/TRBV12-4	TRBD2	TGTGCCAGCAGGGCGGGACTAGCGAGCGGGGAGCTGTTTTTT	CASRAGLASGELFF
few	TRBJ2-1	TRBV12-3/TRBV12-4	TRBD2	TGTGCCAGCAGTCTTCCTGTGGTAGCGGGGGGTAATGAGCAGTTCTTC	CASSLPVVAGGNEQFF